These T cell receptor beta chains were read from a single sample in a study of technical replicates of blood from a few donors. Assay used: immunoSEQ multiplex PCR; TCRdb lists only in-frame clones, some missing. The table lists about 62,000 clones, about 89% of them singletons, with around 4.9% in the top ten. The sequencing input was PBMCs. All receptors derive from a human donor in good health. Some clones in this sample may be carry-over from other donors' samples. Each CDR3 is given with its conserved first and last residue. D genes are given only for firm matches. Only part of the rows carry a size: once, few, many, or a class if the clone is expanded.

v_gene,d_gene,j_gene,abundance,CDR3aa,CDR3nt
TRBV5-1,TRBD2,TRBJ2-1,-,CASSGTSAYNEQFF,TGCGCCAGCAGCGGGACTAGCGCATACAATGAGCAGTTCTTC
TRBV20-1,-,TRBJ2-5,-,CSASLSETQYF,TGCAGTGCTAGCCTCTCGGAGACCCAGTACTTC
TRBV6-5,-,TRBJ1-1,-,CASRQGPLNTEAFF,TGTGCCAGCAGACAGGGACCGTTGAACACTGAAGCTTTCTTT
TRBV7-9,-,TRBJ2-1,-,CASSLGDEQFF,TGTGCCAGCAGCTTGGGCGATGAGCAGTTCTTC
TRBV9,TRBD1,TRBJ1-2,-,CASSVDSGQGGYGYTF,TGTGCCAGCAGCGTAGATTCGGGACAGGGGGGCTATGGCTACACCTTC
TRBV7-8,TRBD1,TRBJ2-7,-,CASSLRQGTARIITYEQYF,TGTGCCAGCAGCCTAAGACAGGGAACCGCAAGAATTATCACCTACGAGCAGTACTTC
TRBV5-1,TRBD1,TRBJ2-1,-,CASKPGQGAWNEQFF,TGCGCCAGCAAGCCGGGACAGGGGGCATGGAATGAGCAGTTCTTC
TRBV7-6,-,TRBJ1-1,-,CASSLYGEAFF,TGTGCCAGCAGCTTATACGGAGAGGCTTTCTTT
TRBV7-8,-,TRBJ2-7,-,CASSSQPGEYEQYF,TGTGCCAGCAGCTCACAACCCGGGGAGTACGAGCAGTACTTC
TRBV5-1,-,TRBJ2-5,-,CASSPGTLQETQYF,TGCGCCAGCAGCCCGGGGACTTTACAAGAGACCCAGTACTTC
TRBV4-3,TRBD2,TRBJ2-1,-,CASSQDRAGGPGNEQFF,TGCGCCAGCAGCCAAGATAGGGCGGGGGGGCCGGGCAATGAGCAGTTCTTC
TRBV10-3,TRBD2,TRBJ2-2,-,CAISVRLAANTGELFF,TGTGCCATCAGTGTCCGACTAGCAGCGAACACCGGGGAGCTGTTTTTT
TRBV7-8,-,TRBJ1-5,-,CASSFTGGRHQPQHF,TGTGCCAGCAGCTTTACGGGGGGGAGGCATCAGCCCCAGCATTTT
TRBV6-1,-,TRBJ2-6,-,CASRGPPGANVLTF,TGTGCCAGCAGGGGGCCCCCCGGGGCCAACGTCCTGACTTTC
TRBV11-2,TRBD2,TRBJ2-4,-,CASSPLWREGLSIQYF,TGTGCCAGCAGCCCCCTCTGGCGGGAGGGCCTTAGCATTCAGTACTTC
TRBV28,TRBD1,TRBJ2-3,-,CASSSPTGVATDTQYF,TGTGCCAGCAGTTCACCTACAGGGGTCGCCACAGATACGCAGTATTTT
TRBV4-2,-,TRBJ1-1,-,CASSQDWLTAGSGTEAFF,TGTGCCAGCAGCCAAGATTGGTTGACAGCGGGGTCGGGCACTGAAGCTTTCTTT
TRBV7-2,TRBD1,TRBJ1-2,-,CASSPDRVGYTF,TGTGCCAGCAGCCCGGACAGGGTCGGCTACACCTTC
TRBV5-3,TRBD1,TRBJ1-2,once,CARSYGTGVGYGYTF,TGTGCCAGAAGCTACGGGACAGGGGTGGGCTATGGCTACACCTTC
TRBV12-5,-,TRBJ2-7,-,CASGRQIDEQYF,TGTGCTAGTGGCCGCCAAATAGACGAGCAGTACTTC
TRBV6-1,-,TRBJ2-7,-,CATRQGNPYEQYF,TGTGCCACCAGGCAGGGAAACCCCTACGAGCAGTACTTC
TRBV6-6,TRBD2,TRBJ2-3,-,CASRLAGGSDTQYF,TGTGCCAGCAGACTAGCGGGAGGGTCAGATACGCAGTATTTT
TRBV7-2,-,TRBJ2-7,-,CASSLFVSYEQYF,TGTGCCAGCAGCTTGTTTGTATCCTACGAGCAGTACTTC
TRBV2,TRBD2,TRBJ2-1,-,CASRGLAGANEQFF,TGTGCCAGCAGAGGACTAGCGGGGGCCAATGAGCAGTTCTTC
TRBV4-1,-,TRBJ2-7,few,CASSLHTTVTYEQYF,TGCGCCAGCAGCCTCCACACCACAGTAACCTACGAGCAGTACTTC
TRBV11-3,TRBD1,TRBJ2-1,-,CASSTRDRSSSYNEQFF,TGTGCCAGCAGCACCCGGGACAGGTCGAGCTCCTACAATGAGCAGTTCTTC
TRBV14,-,TRBJ1-2,-,CASSQAIGAYGYTF,TGTGCCAGCAGCCAAGCCATAGGGGCCTATGGCTACACCTTC
TRBV13,TRBD1,TRBJ1-4,-,CASSHRQGANEKLFF,TGTGCCAGCAGCCATCGACAGGGGGCTAATGAAAAACTGTTTTTT
TRBV7-6,-,TRBJ2-5,-,CASSSRRGRETQYF,TGTGCCAGCAGCAGTAGACGGGGTCGGGAGACCCAGTACTTC
TRBV5-6,-,TRBJ2-7,-,CASSPNRDYEQYF,TGTGCCAGCAGCCCCAACAGGGACTACGAGCAGTACTTC
TRBV7-2,-,TRBJ2-3,-,CASSLAGRFTDTQYF,TGTGCCAGCAGCTTAGCGGGGAGATTCACAGATACGCAGTATTTT
TRBV7-9,-,TRBJ1-5,-,CASSPDGRQPQHF,TGTGCCAGCAGCCCTGACGGGAGACAGCCCCAGCATTTT
TRBV4-1,TRBD1,TRBJ1-5,-,CASSQFPIGQALNQPQHF,TGCGCCAGCAGCCAGTTCCCAATCGGACAGGCCTTGAATCAGCCCCAGCATTTT
TRBV9,-,TRBJ1-4,-,CASSAGRGNEKLFF,TGTGCCAGCAGCGCCGGTAGGGGTAATGAAAAACTGTTTTTT
TRBV11-1,-,TRBJ2-5,-,CASSLGGKGETQYF,TGTGCCAGCAGCTTAGGCGGGAAAGGGGAGACCCAGTACTTC
TRBV25-1,-,TRBJ1-3,-,CASSEGGRFSGNTIYF,TGTGCCAGCAGTGAGGGGGGACGGTTCTCTGGAAACACCATATATTTT
TRBV5-4,-,TRBJ1-2,-,CASSRAGGNGYTF,TGTGCCAGCAGCCGGGCGGGAGGTAATGGCTACACCTTC
TRBV19,-,TRBJ1-5,-,CASSIAGGSNQPQHF,TGTGCCAGTAGTATAGCGGGAGGAAGCAATCAGCCCCAGCATTTT
TRBV7-2,-,TRBJ2-5,-,CASSLVGARGETQYF,TGTGCCAGCAGCTTAGTTGGGGCCAGGGGAGAGACCCAGTACTTC
TRBV6-5,TRBD2,TRBJ2-1,-,CASSLGLAGVNEQFF,TGTGCCAGCAGCTTGGGACTAGCGGGGGTCAATGAGCAGTTCTTC
TRBV11-2,TRBD1,TRBJ2-1,-,CASSLETGVHNEQFF,TGTGCCAGCAGCTTGGAGACAGGGGTACACAATGAGCAGTTCTTC
TRBV6-5,TRBD1,TRBJ2-3,once,CASNPTGGRDTQYF,TGTGCCAGCAACCCGACAGGGGGCCGGGATACGCAGTATTTT